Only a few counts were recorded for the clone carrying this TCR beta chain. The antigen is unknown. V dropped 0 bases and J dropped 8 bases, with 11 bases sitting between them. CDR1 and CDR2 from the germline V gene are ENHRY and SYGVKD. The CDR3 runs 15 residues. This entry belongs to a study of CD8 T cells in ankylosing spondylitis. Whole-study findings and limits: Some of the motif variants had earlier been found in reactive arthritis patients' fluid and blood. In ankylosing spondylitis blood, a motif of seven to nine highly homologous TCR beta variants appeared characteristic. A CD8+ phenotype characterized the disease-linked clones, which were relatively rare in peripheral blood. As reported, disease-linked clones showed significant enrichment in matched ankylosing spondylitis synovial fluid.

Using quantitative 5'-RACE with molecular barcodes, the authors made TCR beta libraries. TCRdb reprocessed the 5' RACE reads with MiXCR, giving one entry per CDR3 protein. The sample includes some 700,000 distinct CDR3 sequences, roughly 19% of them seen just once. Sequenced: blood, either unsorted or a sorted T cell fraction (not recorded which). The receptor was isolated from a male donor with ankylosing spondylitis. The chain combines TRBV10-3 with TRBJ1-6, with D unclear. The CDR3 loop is CAISESGIMDSPLHF. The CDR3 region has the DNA TGTGCCATCAGTGAGTCCGGAATTATGGATTCACCCCTCCACTTT.